The following is a TCR beta chain sequence with its context. Enrolment of Seattle patients took place during active infection, and they were followed longitudinally. This specimen belongs to a study of blood T cell repertoires in COVID-19. Study-wide background: The cDNA or gDNA used as material had been derived from T cells, B-cell-depleted T cells, or PBMCs.

The V gene's germline CDR1 is SGHVS and CDR2 FQNEAQ. The CDR3 covers 20 residues. Trimming at V came to 4 bases and at J to 0 bases, leaving 15 bases not matched to a gene. Sequencing used immunoSEQ multiplex PCR; TCRdb keeps in-frame clones, though not all of them. In the table there are over 150,000 clones, about 88% of which are singletons. The sample was peripheral blood. The sequence was obtained from a woman aged 55-75 years with COVID-19, enrolled during active disease. The chain couples TRBV7-8 to TRBJ2-3; 11 bases align to TRBD2. The CDR3 DNA is TGTGCCAGCAGCTCCAGTCTGGGACTAGCGGCCCCATCTAGCACAGATACGCAGTATTTT. It yields the protein CASSSSLGLAAPSSTDTQYF.